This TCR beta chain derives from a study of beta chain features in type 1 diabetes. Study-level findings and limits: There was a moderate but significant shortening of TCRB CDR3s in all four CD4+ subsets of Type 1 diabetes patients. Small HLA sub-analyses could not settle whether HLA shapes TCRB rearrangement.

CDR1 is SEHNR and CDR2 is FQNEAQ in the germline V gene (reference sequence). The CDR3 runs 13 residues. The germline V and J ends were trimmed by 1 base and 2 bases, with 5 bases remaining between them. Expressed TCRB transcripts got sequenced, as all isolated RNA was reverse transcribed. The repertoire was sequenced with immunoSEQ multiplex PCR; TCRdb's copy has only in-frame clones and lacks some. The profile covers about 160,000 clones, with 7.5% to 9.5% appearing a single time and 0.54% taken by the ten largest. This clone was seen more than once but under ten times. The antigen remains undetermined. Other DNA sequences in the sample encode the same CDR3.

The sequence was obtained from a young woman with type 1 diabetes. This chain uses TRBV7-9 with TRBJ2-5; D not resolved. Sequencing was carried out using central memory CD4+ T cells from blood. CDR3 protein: CASSLGRQETQYF. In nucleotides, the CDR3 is TGTGCCAGCAGCTTAGGCAGGCAAGAGACCCAGTACTTC.